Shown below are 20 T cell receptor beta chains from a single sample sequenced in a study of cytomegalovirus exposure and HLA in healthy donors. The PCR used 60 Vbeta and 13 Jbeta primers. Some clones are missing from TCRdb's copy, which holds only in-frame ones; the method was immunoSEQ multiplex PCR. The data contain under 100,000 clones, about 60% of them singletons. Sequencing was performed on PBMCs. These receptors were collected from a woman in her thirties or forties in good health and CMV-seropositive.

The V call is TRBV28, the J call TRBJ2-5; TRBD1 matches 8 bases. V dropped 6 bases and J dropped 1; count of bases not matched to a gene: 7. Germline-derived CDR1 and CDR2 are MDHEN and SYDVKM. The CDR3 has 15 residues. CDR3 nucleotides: TGTGCCAGCAGCAACGGACAGGGTGCCCAAGAGACCCAGTACTTC. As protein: CASSNGQGAQETQYF.

The CDR3 nucleotides read TGTGCCAGCAGCTCCCGACTAGCGGGAGACCTCAATGAGCAGTTCTTC. Translation gives CASSSRLAGDLNEQFF. The chain links TRBV5-8 to TRBJ2-1; 12 bases are a match to TRBD2. The CDR3 length is 16 residues. After removal of 3 bases from V and 6 bases from J, the junction contained 7 bases not matched to a gene. CDR1 and CDR2 from the germline V gene are SGHTS and YDEGEE. Looking up the rest from reference TRBV5-8 and TRBJ2-1 gives the full variable domain: EAGVTQSPTHLIKTRGQQATLRCSPISGHTSVYWYQQALGLGLQFLLWYDEGEERNRGNFPPRFSGRQFPNYSSELNVNALELEDSALYLCASSSRLAGDLNEQFFGPGTRLTVL.

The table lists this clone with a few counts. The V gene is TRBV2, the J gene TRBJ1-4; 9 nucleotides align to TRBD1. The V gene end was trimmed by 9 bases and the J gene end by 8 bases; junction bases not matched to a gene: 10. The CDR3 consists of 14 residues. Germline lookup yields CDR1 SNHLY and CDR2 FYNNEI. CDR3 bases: TGTGCCAGTAGGACAGGGGAAGGTTGGGAAAAACTGTTTTTT. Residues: CASRTGEGWEKLFF.

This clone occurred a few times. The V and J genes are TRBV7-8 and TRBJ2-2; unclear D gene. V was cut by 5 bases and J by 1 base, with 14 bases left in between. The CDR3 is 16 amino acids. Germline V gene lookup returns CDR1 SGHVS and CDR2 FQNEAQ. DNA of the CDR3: TGTGCCAGCAGCCCGAGAAGAGTTCTGAACACCGGGGAGCTGTTTTTT. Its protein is CASSPRRVLNTGELFF. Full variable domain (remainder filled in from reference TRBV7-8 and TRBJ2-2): GAGVSQSPRYKVAKRGQDVALRCDPISGHVSLFWYQQALGQGPEFLTYFQNEAQLDKSGLPSDRFFAERPEGSVSTLKIQRTQQEDSAVYLCASSPRRVLNTGELFFGEGSRLTVL.

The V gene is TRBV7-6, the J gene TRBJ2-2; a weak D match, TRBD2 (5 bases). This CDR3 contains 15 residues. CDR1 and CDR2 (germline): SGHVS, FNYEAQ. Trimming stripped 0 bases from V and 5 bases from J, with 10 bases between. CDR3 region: CASSLAGGGTGELFF. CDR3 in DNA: TGTGCCAGCAGCTTAGCCGGAGGAGGAACCGGGGAGCTGTTTTTT.

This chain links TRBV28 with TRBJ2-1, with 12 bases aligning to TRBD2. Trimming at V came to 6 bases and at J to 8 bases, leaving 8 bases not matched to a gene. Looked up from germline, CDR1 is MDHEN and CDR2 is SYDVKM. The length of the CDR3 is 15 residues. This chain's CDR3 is CASRRLAGVLYEQFF. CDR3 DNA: TGTGCCAGCAGGCGACTAGCGGGAGTTCTCTATGAGCAGTTCTTC.

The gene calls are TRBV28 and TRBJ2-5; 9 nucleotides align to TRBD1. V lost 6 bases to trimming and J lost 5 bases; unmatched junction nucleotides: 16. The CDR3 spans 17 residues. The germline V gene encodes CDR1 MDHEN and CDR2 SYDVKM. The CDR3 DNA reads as TGTGCCAGCAGAACCTTCTGGGACAGGGTGGATTCGGAGACCCAGTACTTC. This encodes CASRTFWDRVDSETQYF.

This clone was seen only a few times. The CDR3 region has the DNA TGTGCCAGCAGCGGGGACAGTCGGGATGAGCAGTTCTTC. Encoded protein: CASSGDSRDEQFF. V gene TRBV7-2 combines with J gene TRBJ2-1, with 7 bases fitting TRBD1. V shed 5 bases and J 8 bases; nucleotides not matched to a gene: 6. There are 13 residues in the CDR3. CDR1 is SGHTA and CDR2 is FQGNSA in the germline V gene.

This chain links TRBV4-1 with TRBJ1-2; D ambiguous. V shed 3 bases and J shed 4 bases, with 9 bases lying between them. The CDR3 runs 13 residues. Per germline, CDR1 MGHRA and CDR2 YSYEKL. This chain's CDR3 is CASSHPGFYGYTF. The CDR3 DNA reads TGCGCCAGCAGCCACCCAGGTTTCTATGGCTACACCTTC.

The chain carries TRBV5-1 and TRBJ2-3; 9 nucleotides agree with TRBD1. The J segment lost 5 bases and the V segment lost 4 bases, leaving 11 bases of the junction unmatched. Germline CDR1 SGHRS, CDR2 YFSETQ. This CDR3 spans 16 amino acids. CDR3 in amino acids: CASSPRGTGIGDTQYF. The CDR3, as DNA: TGCGCCAGCAGCCCCCGAGGGACAGGGATAGGAGATACGCAGTATTTT.

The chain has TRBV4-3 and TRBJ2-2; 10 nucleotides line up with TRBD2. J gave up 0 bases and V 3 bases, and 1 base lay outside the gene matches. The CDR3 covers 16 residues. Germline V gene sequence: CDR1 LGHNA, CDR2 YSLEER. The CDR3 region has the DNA TGCGCCAGCAGCCAGCTAGCGGGAGCGAACACCGGGGAGCTGTTTTTT. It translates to CASSQLAGANTGELFF.

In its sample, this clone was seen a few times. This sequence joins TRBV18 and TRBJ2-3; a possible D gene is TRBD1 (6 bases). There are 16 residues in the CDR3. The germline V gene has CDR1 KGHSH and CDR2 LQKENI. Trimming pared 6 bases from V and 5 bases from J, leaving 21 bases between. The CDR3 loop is CASSSLGQGRGDTQYF. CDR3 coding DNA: TGTGCCAGCTCCTCCCTCGGGCAGGGGCGAGGAGATACGCAGTATTTT.

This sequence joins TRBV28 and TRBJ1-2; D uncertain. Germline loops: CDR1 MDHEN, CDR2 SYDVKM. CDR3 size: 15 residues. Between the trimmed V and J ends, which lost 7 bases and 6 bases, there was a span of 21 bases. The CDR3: CASTPIAAGLNGYTF. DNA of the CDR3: TGTGCCAGCACCCCCATAGCGGCAGGACTTAATGGCTACACCTTC.

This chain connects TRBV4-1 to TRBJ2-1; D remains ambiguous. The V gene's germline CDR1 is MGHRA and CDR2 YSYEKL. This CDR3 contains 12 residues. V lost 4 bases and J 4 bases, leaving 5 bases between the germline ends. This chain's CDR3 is CASSPSYNEQFF. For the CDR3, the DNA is TGCGCCAGCAGCCCCTCGTACAATGAGCAGTTCTTC.

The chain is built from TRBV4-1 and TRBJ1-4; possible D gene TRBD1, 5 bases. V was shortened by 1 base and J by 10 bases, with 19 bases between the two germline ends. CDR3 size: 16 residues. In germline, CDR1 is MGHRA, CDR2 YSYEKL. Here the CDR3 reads CASSQANRGLSPKLFF. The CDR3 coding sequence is TGCGCCAGCAGCCAAGCGAATAGGGGCCTCTCCCCAAAACTGTTTTTT.

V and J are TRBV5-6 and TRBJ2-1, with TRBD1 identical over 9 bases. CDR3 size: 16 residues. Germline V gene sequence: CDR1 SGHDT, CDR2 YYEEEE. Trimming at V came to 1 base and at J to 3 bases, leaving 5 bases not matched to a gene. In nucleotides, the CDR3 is TGTGCCAGCAGCTTGTTCGGACAGGGGTACTACAATGAGCAGTTCTTC. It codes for CASSLFGQGYYNEQFF.

The CDR3 here is CASSFGAGDYEQYF. CDR3 nucleotide sequence: TGCGCCAGCAGCTTCGGCGCGGGAGACTACGAGCAGTACTTC. V gene TRBV5-1 combines with J gene TRBJ2-7, with TRBD2 identical over 7 bases. The CDR3 totals 14 residues. With 2 bases clipped from V and 3 bases from J, the junction kept 5 bases outside the gene matches. CDR1 is SGHRS, CDR2 YFSETQ, per germline.

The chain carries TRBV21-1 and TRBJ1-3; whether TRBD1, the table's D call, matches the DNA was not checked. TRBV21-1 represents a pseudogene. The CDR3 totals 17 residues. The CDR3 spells CASGYSLQGANGNTIYF. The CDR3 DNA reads TGTGCCAGCGGCTATAGCCTACAGGGGGCGAATGGAAACACCATATATTTT.

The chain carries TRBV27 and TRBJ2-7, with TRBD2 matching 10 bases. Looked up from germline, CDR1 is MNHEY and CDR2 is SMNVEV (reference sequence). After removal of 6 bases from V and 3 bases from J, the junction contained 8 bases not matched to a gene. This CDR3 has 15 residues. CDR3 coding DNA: TGTGCCAGCAGCGACCCTAGCGGGAGTGTCTACGAGCAGTACTTC. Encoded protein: CASSDPSGSVYEQYF.

The CDR3 DNA is TGTGCCAGCAGCCGGGACAGGGAGGTTCGCTACACCTTC. It translates to CASSRDREVRYTF. The rearrangement joins TRBV28 to TRBJ1-2; 9 nucleotides line up with TRBD1. V gave up 6 bases and J gave up 9 bases; unmatched junction bases: 8. The germline V gene encodes CDR1 MDHEN and CDR2 SYDVKM. CDR3 length: 13 amino acids.